This is a list of T cell receptor beta chains from one sample in a study of cytotoxic CD8 clonotypes in ibrutinib-treated CLL. Sequencing was performed with immunoSEQ multiplex PCR; in TCRdb, only in-frame clones are kept and a portion is missing. The table records roughly 130,000 clones, roughly three quarters of them present only once. The sequences come from PBMCs, collected after 12 months of ibrutinib treatment. These receptors all come from a human donor with chronic lymphocytic leukemia. CDR3s include the opening cysteine and the closing phenylalanine or tryptophan. Each record gives: V gene, J gene, CDR3 protein.

>TRBV27|TRBJ1-2
CASSSGTGRGGGYGYTF
>TRBV19|TRBJ1-2
CASSIPRLANYGYTF
>TRBV30|TRBJ2-1
CAWRQREAMTGNEQFF
>TRBV5-4|TRBJ2-1
CASSLRLAEQFF
>TRBV7-6|TRBJ2-1
CASSLNPGTRGNEQFF
>TRBV19|TRBJ2-7
CASSIALAGGIPYEQYF
>TRBV28|TRBJ2-5
CASSLLAPETQYF
>TRBV6-6|TRBJ1-2
CASRSGTSKYGYTF
>TRBV5-1|TRBJ2-1
CASSSGGGQIYNEQFF
>TRBV28|TRBJ1-5
CASTSRNQPQHF
>TRBV9|TRBJ2-5
CASSTSGLGVGETQYF
>TRBV6-6|TRBJ2-3
CASSYSRHPGPYF
>TRBV4-3|TRBJ2-7
CASSPGQGGPYEQYF